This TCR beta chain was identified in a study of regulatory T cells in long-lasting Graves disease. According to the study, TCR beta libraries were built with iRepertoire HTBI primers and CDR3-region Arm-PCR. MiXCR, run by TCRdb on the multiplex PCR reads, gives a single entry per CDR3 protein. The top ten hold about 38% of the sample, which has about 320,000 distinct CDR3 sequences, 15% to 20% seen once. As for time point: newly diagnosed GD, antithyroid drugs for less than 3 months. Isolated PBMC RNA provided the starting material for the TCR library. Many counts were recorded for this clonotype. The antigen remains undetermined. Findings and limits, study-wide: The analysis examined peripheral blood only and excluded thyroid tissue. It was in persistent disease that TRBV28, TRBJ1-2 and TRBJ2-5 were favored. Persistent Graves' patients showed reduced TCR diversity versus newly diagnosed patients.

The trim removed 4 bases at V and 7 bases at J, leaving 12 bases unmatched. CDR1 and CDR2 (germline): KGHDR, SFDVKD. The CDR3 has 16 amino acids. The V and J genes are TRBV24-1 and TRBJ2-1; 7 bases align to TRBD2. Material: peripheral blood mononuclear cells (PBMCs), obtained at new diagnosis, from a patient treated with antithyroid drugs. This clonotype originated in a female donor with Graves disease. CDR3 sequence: CATSDPSGGSVNEQFF. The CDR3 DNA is TGTGCCACCAGTGACCCGTCGGGCGGGAGCGTAAATGAGCAGTTCTTC.